This T cell receptor (beta chain) was captured by sequencing in a study of blood T cell repertoires in COVID-19. Study information: From the United States, Italy and Spain came samples of acute and convalescent COVID-19.

This CDR3 spans 14 amino acids. Germline CDR1 LNHDA, CDR2 SQIVND (reference sequence). Trimming removed 5 bases from V and 0 bases from J, with 10 bases in between. The assay was immunoSEQ multiplex PCR, and TCRdb's table has in-frame clones only and misses some. Of roughly 150,000 clones listed, approximately 79% are singletons. Sequenced: peripheral blood. This sequence joins TRBV19 and TRBJ1-2, with D tentatively TRBD1 (5 bases). The TCR sequence derives from a man aged 50-59 years with active or convalescent COVID-19. In nucleotides, the CDR3 is TGTGCCAGTAGTTTGGGACTAGCTAACTATGGCTACACCTTC. Translated, it gives CASSLGLANYGYTF.